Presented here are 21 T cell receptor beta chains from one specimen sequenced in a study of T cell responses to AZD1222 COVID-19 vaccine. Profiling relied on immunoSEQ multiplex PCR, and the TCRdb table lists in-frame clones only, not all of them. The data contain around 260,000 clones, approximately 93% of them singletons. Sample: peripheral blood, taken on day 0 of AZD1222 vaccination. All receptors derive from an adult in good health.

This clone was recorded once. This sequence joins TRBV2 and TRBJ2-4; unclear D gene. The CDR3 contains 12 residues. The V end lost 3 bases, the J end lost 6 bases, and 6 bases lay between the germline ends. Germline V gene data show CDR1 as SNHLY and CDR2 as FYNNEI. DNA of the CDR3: TGTGCCAGCAGTGACAGGCCAAACATTCAGTACTTC. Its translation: CASSDRPNIQYF.

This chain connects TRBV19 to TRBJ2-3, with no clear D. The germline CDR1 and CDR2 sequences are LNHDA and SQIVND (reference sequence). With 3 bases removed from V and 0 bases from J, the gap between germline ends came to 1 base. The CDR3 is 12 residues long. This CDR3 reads CASSISTDTQYF. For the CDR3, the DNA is TGTGCCAGTAGTATCAGCACAGATACGCAGTATTTT.

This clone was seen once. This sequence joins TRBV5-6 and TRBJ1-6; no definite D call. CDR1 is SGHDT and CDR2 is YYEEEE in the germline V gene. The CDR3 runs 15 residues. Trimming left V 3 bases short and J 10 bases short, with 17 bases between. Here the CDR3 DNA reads TGTGCCAGCAGCTGGTGGAGCGGCGGCCACTCACCCCTCCACTTT. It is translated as CASSWWSGGHSPLHF.

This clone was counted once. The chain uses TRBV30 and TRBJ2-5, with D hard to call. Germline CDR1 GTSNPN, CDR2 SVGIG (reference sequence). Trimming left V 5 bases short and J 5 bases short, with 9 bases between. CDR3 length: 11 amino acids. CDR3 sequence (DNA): TGTGCCTGGGGAAGCAGGGAGACCCAGTACTTC. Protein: CAWGSRETQYF. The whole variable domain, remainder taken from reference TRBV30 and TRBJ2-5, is SQTIHQWPATLVQPVGSPLSLECTVEGTSNPNLYWYRQAAGRGLQLLFYSVGIGQISSEVPQNLSASRPQDRQFILSSKKLLLSDSGFYLCAWGSRETQYFGPGTRLLVL.

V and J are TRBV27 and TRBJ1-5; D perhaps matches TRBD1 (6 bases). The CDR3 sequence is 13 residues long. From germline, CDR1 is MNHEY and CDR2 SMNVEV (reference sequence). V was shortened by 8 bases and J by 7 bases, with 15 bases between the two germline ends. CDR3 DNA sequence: TGTGCCAGCCAACAGGGCTTGAGACAGCCCCAGCATTTT. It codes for CASQQGLRQPQHF.

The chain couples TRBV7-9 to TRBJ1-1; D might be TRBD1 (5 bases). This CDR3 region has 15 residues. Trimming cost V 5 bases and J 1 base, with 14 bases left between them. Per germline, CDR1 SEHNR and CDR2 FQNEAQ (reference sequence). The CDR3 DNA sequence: TGTGCCAGCAGCCCCGGCGGGGGGGGGAACACTGAAGCTTTCTTT. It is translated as CASSPGGGGNTEAFF.

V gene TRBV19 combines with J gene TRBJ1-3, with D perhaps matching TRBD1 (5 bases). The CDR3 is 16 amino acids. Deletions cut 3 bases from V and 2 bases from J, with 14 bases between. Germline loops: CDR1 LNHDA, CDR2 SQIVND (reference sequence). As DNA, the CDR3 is TGTGCCAGTAGTATCCCACAGGTCTTGCCTGGAAACACCATATATTTT. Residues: CASSIPQVLPGNTIYF.

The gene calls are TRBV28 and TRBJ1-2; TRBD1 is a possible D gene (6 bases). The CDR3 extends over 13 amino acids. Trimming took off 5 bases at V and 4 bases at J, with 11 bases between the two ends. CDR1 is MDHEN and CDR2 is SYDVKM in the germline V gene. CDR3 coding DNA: TGTGCCAGCAGTGGGACATTCCCCTATGGCTACACCTTC. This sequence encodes CASSGTFPYGYTF.

DNA for the CDR3: TGTGCCAGCAGCCGCCACTCCGGGGCTCGGACTGAAGCTTTCTTT. Protein sequence: CASSRHSGARTEAFF. The chain is built from TRBV3-1 (or the pseudogene TRBV3-2) and TRBJ1-1, with a possible D match to TRBD1 (5 bases). The CDR3 is 15 amino acids. Germline CDR1 LGHDT, CDR2 YNNKEL (reference sequence). V was cut by 4 bases and J by 5 bases, with 17 bases left in between.

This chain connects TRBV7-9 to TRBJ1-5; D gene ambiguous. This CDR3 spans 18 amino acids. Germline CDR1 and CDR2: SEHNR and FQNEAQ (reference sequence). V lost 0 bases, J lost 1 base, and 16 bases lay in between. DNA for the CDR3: TGTGCCAGCAGCTTAGCGGAGTTATTTAGGGAAAGCAATCAGCCCCAGCATTTT. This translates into CASSLAELFRESNQPQHF.

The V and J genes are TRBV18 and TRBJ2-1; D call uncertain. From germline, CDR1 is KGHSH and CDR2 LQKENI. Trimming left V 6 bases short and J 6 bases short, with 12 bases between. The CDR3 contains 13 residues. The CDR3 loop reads CASSLVGRNEQFF. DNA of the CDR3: TGTGCCAGCTCCCTCGTCGGGCGCAATGAGCAGTTCTTC.

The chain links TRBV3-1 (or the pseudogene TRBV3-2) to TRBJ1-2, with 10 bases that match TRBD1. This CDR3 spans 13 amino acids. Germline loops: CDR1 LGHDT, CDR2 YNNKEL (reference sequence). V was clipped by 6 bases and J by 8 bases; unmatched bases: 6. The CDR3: CASRTGQGNGYTF. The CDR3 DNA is TGTGCCAGCAGAACGGGACAGGGGAACGGCTACACCTTC.

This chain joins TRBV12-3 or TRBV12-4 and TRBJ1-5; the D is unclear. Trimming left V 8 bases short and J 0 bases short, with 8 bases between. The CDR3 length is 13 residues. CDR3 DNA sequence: TGTGCCAGCGGCGTACATAGCAATCAGCCCCAGCATTTT. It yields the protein CASGVHSNQPQHF.

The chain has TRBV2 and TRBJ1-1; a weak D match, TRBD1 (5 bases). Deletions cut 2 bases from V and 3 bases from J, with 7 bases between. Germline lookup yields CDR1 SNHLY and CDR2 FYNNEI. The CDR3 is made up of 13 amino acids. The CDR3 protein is CASSEIRDTEAFF. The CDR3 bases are TGTGCCAGCAGTGAAATCAGGGACACTGAAGCTTTCTTT.

The CDR3 protein is CASCISGGTFNDEQFF. Here the CDR3 DNA reads TGCGCCAGCTGTATTAGTGGGGGGACATTTAACGATGAGCAGTTCTTC. This chain uses TRBV5-1 with TRBJ2-1; TRBD1 or TRBD2 may be the D gene (6 bases each). The CDR3 contains 16 residues. V was pared by 7 bases and J by 8 bases, with 25 bases between. Per the germline V gene, CDR1 is SGHRS and CDR2 is YFSETQ.

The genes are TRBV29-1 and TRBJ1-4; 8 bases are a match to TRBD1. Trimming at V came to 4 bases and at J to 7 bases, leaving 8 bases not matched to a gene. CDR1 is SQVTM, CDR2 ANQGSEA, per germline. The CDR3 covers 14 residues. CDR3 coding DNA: TGCAGCGTTGCTCCCGGACAGGGACCTGAAAAACTGTTTTTT. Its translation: CSVAPGQGPEKLFF.

CDR3 amino acids: CASSGSLGNQPQHF. The CDR3 coding sequence is TGTGCCAGCAGTGGCTCGTTAGGTAATCAGCCCCAGCATTTT. The chain employs TRBV2 and TRBJ1-5; D is unclear. This CDR3 has 14 amino acids. The germline V gene has CDR1 SNHLY and CDR2 FYNNEI. The germline V and J ends were trimmed by 4 bases and 4 bases, with 11 bases remaining between them.

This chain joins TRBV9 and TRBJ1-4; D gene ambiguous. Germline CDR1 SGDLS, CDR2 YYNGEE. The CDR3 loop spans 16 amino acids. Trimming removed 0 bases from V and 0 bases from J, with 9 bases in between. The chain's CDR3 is CASSVGGLATNEKLFF. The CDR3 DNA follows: TGTGCCAGCAGCGTAGGAGGGCTTGCAACTAATGAAAAACTGTTTTTT.

In nucleotides, the CDR3 is TGCGCCAGCAGCCAAGCCGGTCGGGGGGCCGATCAGCCCCAGCATTTT. This gives the protein CASSQAGRGADQPQHF. V and J are TRBV4-1 and TRBJ1-5; D possibly corresponds to TRBD1 (6 bases). V was pared by 1 base and J by 5 bases, with 15 bases between. The CDR3 extends over 16 amino acids. Germline values: CDR1 MGHRA, CDR2 YSYEKL.

The CDR3 nucleotides are TGTGCCAGCAGCCCCGGGACCGAAAACTATGGCTACACCTTC. Residues: CASSPGTENYGYTF. This chain links TRBV4-2 with TRBJ1-2, with a weak D call TRBD1 (5 bases). Germline V lookup: CDR1 LGHNA, CDR2 YNFKEQ. V gave up 4 bases and J gave up 2 bases, with 11 bases separating them. The length of the CDR3 is 14 residues.

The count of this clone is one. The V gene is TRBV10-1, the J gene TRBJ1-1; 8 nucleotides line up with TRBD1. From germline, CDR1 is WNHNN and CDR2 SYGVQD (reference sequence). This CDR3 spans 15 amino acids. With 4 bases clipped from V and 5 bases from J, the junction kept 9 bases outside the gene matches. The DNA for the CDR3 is TGCGCCAGCAGTGGCTATCGGACAGGGTGGACTGAAGCTTTCTTT. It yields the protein CASSGYRTGWTEAFF.